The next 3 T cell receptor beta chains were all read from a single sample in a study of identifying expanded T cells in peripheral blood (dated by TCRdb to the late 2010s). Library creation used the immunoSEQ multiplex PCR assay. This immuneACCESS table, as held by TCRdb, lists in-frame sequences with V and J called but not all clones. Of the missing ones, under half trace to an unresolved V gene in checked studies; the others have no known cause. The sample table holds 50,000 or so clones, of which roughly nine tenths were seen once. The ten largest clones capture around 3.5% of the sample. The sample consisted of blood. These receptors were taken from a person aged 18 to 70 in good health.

Here the CDR3 reads CASRRIGGDNQPQHF. CDR3 DNA sequence: TGTGCCAGCAGGAGAATAGGGGGGGACAATCAGCCCCAGCATTTT. The chain couples TRBV6-1 to TRBJ1-5; TRBD1 is a possible D gene (6 bases). This CDR3 spans 15 amino acids. Germline V CDR1 and CDR2: MNHNS, SASEGT. Trimming took 6 bases from V and 3 from J, leaving 15 bases between them.

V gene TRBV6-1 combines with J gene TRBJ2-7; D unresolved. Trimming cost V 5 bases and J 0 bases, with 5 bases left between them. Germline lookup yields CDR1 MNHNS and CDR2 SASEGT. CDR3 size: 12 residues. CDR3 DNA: TGTGCCAGCAGTCTTAGCTCCTACGAGCAGTACTTC. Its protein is CASSLSSYEQYF.

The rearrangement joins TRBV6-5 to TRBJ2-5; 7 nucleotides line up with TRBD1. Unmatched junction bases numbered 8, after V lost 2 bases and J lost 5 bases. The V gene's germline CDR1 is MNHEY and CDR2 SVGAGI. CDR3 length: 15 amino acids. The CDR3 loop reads CASSYLQGTAETQYF. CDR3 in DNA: TGTGCCAGCAGTTACCTACAGGGGACGGCGGAGACCCAGTACTTC.